The T cell receptor beta chain under discussion was sequenced for a study of T cells in Graves' hyperthyroidism and ophthalmopathy. Study-level results: The model's output predicted ophthalmopathy at a median of 6.5 months prior to onset. A 13 V-J signature model discriminated ophthalmopathy versus stable hyperthyroidism. Also found in blood were most expanded thyroid clonotypes above 0.001.

This clonotype was detected ten times or more. Its antigen is currently unknown. V lost 4 bases to trimming and J lost 5 bases; unmatched junction nucleotides: 13. The V gene's germline CDR1 is DFQATT and CDR2 SNEGSKA (reference sequence). The CDR3 sequence is 15 residues long. The investigators amplified TCR beta CDR3 regions from RNA transcripts. Researchers ran a first-round RT-PCR on the TCR CDR3 using the HTBI primer set. One entry per CDR3 protein, called by TCRdb with MiXCR from the multiplex PCR reads. This table has approximately 590,000 distinct CDR3 sequences, 15% to 19% appearing once. This sample holds PBMCs from roughly 10 ml fresh peripheral blood.

The chain couples TRBV20-1 to TRBJ2-7, with 8 nucleotides matching TRBD2. Sequencing was performed on blood. The sequence was obtained from a woman aged 30 to 39 with Graves' hyperthyroidism. The CDR3 nucleotides are TGCAGTGCTACCCAAAGGGAGGGACTAGAGGACGAGCAGTACTTC. Protein sequence: CSATQREGLEDEQYF.